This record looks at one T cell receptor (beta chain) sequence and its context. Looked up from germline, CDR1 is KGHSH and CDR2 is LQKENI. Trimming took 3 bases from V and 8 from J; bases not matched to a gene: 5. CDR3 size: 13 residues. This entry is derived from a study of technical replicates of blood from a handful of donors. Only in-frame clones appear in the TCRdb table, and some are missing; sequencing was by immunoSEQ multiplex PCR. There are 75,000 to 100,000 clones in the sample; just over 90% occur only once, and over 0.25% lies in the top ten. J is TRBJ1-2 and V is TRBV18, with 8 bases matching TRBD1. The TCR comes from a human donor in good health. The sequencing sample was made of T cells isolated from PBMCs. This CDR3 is CASSPTGGSGYTF. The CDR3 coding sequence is TGTGCCAGCTCACCCACAGGGGGTAGCGGCTACACCTTC.